Sequencing of this TCR beta chain was carried out in a study of regulatory T cells in long-lasting Graves disease. Study-level background: Disease was considered persistent Graves' disease after over 5 years of antithyroid drugs (with positive TSH receptor antibodies). The study's findings and limits: New patients shared about 910 public clonotypes, and persistent patients shared more, with around 2,600. Persistent Graves' cases showed lower TCR diversity than newly diagnosed cases. TRBV28 was favored in persistent disease, as were TRBJ1-2 and TRBJ2-5.

The TCR beta library used iRepertoire HTBI primers with Arm-PCR amplification of CDR3. TCRdb fed the multiplex PCR reads into MiXCR, producing one record per CDR3 protein. The sample holds hundreds of thousands of distinct CDR3 sequences, around 20% seen once. Time point here: persistent/refractory GD, antithyroid drugs over 5 years with positive TRAb. The authors made the TCR library using RNA they extracted from PBMCs. The CDR3 consists of 14 residues. Ten or more counts support this clonotype. Its antigen is undetermined. The junction shows a germline mismatch at one end, possibly a read error. The TCR sequence derives from a female donor with Graves disease. This chain links TRBV12-3 or TRBV12-4 with TRBJ1-1; 9 positions match TRBD1. Material: peripheral blood mononuclear cells (PBMCs), obtained when the disease was refractory, from a patient treated with antithyroid drugs. CDR3 nucleotides: TGTGCCAGCAGACTCGGACAGGGGAACGCTGAAGCTTTCTTT. Its protein is CASRLGQGNAEAFF.